This T cell receptor beta chain appears in the sequencing data of a study of T-cell memory formation after mild COVID-19. Background on the study: TCR clusters were mostly confined to one donor each.

Study-wide findings and caveats: CD4+ contracting clones were found mainly in CM and EM, and CD8+ ones in EMRA.

TCRdb re-derived calls from the 5' RACE reads in MiXCR, one entry per CDR3 protein. The profile covers under 650,000 distinct CDR3 sequences, with more than 15% appearing a single time and more than 10% taken by the ten largest. Worth noting for this clonotype: Its cognate antigen is unknown.

This CDR3 is built from 15 residues. Germline V gene data show CDR1 as SEHNR and CDR2 as FQNEAQ (reference sequence). Trimming took 2 bases from V and 1 from J, leaving 11 bases between them. The sequence was collected from an adult woman who had mild COVID-19 (a few samples of this study predate the infection). Cell type and time point are not known. The source material was PBMCs or a T cell subset sorted from them (not recorded which). J is TRBJ1-1 and V is TRBV7-9; no reliable D call. CDR3 sequence: CASSLYGPGNTEAFF. The CDR3 DNA is TGTGCCAGCAGCTTATATGGACCCGGGAACACTGAAGCTTTCTTT.